The entry below gives a single T cell receptor (beta chain) sequence along with its context. Libraries were prepared by immunoSEQ multiplex PCR; TCRdb keeps only in-frame clonotypes and omits some of them. This sample has tens of thousands of clones, with roughly 85% found just once. The data derive from a study of blood T cell repertoires in COVID-19. The CDR3 sequence is 15 residues long. V gave up 1 base and J gave up 0 bases, with 6 bases separating them. The germline V gene encodes CDR1 MNHEY and CDR2 SVGAGI. Sequencing was done on a sample of peripheral blood. This clonotype was sampled from a human donor in a cohort sampled during active COVID-19. This chain joins TRBV6-5 and TRBJ2-2; D gene ambiguous. CDR3 loop: CASSYWQSNTGELFF. The CDR3 nucleotides read TGTGCCAGCAGTTACTGGCAATCGAACACCGGGGAGCTGTTTTTT.